The clone carrying this T cell receptor beta chain was seen a handful of times. Antigen: not known. All donors came from Russia, were Caucasian and healthy, and spanned ages about 6 to 100. Combining a sample-barcoded 5' primer with a J-beta primer mix, a second PCR ran for roughly 7 to 12 cycles. Each sample provided no less than 2.5 million CDR3-containing paired-end reads. MiXCR, applied by TCRdb to the 5' RACE reads, yields one record per CDR3 protein. This repertoire shows some 1.1 million distinct CDR3 sequences, 35% to 40% found once; its top ten account for about an eighth. The sample is drawn from a study of blood T cells in healthy people across ages. Study findings and constraints: In long-lived donors, naive CD4+ cell counts and diversity exceeded those of aged donors.

In germline, CDR1 is KGHSH, CDR2 LQKENI. The CDR3 runs to 16 residues. The ends were cut back, 2 bases at V and 2 bases at J, with 13 bases in the middle. The sequenced material came from blood. The rearrangement links TRBV18 to TRBJ1-5; unclear D gene. The sequence was collected from a man aged 18 to 30 in good health. CDR3 nucleotide sequence: TGTGCCAGCTCACCAGCCTCCGGTTCAGGCAATCAGCCCCAGCATTTT. This codes for CASSPASGSGNQPQHF.